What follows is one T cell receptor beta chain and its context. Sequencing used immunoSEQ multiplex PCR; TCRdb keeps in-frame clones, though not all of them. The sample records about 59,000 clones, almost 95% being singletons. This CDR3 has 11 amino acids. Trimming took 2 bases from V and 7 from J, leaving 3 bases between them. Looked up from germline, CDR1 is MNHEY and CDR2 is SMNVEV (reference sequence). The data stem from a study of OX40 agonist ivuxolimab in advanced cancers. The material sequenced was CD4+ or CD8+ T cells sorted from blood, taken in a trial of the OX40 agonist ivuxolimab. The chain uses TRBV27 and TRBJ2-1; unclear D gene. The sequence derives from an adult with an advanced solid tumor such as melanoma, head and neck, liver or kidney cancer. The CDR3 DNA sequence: TGTGCCAGCAGTTTAAAGAATGAGCAGTTCTTC. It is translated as CASSLKNEQFF.